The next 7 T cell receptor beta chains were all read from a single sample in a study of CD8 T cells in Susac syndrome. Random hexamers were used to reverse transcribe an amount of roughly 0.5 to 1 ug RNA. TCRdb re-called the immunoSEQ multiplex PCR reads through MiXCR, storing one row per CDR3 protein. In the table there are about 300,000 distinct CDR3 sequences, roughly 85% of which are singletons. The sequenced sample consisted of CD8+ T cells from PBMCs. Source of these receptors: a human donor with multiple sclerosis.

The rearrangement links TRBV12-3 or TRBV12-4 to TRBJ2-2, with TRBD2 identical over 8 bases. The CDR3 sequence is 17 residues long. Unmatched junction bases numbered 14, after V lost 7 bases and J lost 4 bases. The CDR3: CASTPLWREAITGELFF. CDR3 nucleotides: TGTGCCAGCACCCCCCTTTGGCGGGAGGCCATCACCGGGGAGCTGTTTTTT.

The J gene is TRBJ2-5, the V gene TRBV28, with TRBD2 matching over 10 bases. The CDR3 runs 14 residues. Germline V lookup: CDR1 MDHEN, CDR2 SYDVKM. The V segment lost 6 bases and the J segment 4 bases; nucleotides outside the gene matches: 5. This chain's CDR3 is CASSLSGRLETQYF. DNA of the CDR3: TGTGCCAGCAGCCTTAGCGGGAGGTTAGAGACCCAGTACTTC.

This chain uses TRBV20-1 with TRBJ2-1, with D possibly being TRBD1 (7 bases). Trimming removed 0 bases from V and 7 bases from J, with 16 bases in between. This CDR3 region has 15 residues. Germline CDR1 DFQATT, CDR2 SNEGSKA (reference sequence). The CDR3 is CSARDSEGARNEQFF. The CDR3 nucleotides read TGCAGTGCTAGAGATTCGGAGGGGGCGCGGAATGAGCAGTTCTTC.

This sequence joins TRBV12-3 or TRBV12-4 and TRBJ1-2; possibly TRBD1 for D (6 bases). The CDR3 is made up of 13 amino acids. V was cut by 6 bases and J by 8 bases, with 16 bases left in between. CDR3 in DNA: TGTGCCAGCAGCCTTGGGGGGCCAGGCGGCTACACCTTC. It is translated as CASSLGGPGGYTF.

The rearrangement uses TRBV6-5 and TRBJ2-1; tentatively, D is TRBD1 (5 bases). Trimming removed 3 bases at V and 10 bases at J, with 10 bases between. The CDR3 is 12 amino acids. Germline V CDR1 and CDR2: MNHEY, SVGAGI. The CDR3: CASSYSTGEQFF. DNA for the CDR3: TGTGCCAGCAGTTATAGTACAGGCGAGCAGTTCTTC.

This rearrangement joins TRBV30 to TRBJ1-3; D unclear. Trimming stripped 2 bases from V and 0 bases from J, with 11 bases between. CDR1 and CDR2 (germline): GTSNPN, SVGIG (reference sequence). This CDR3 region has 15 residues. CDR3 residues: CAWSHGFISGNTIYF. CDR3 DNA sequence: TGTGCCTGGAGTCACGGGTTCATCTCTGGAAACACCATATATTTT.

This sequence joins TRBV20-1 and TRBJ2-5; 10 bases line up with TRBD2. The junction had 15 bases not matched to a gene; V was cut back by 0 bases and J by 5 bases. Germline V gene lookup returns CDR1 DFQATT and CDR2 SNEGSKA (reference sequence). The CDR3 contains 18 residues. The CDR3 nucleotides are TGCAGTGCTAGAGATTACCTAGCGGGAGAGTCTAGGTTGGAGACCCAGTACTTC. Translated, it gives CSARDYLAGESRLETQYF.